The 2 T cell receptor beta chains in this list originate from one sample, sequenced in a study of blood T cell repertoires in COVID-19. TCRdb's copy holds only in-frame clones and misses some; the assay was immunoSEQ multiplex PCR. The sample contains fewer than 300,000 clones, around 86% of which appear only once. Sequencing used peripheral blood. Receptors were obtained from a woman in her 40s who had recovered from COVID-19.

The chain carries TRBV5-1 and TRBJ2-1; a weak D match, TRBD2 (5 bases). Germline loops: CDR1 SGHRS, CDR2 YFSETQ. The CDR3 has 16 residues. Trimming cost V 1 base and J 2 bases, with 13 bases left between them. The CDR3 here is CASSLFIGVPYNEQFF. The DNA for the CDR3 is TGCGCCAGCAGCTTGTTTATCGGGGTACCCTACAATGAGCAGTTCTTC.

This chain joins TRBV2 and TRBJ2-1; 10 bases fit TRBD2. The germline V gene encodes CDR1 SNHLY and CDR2 FYNNEI. Germline trimming cut 3 bases from V and 5 bases from J; bases unmatched to any gene: 4. This CDR3 comprises 15 residues. CDR3 DNA: TGTGCCAGCAGTGAGGTACTAGCGGGGCACAATGAGCAGTTCTTC. Protein sequence: CASSEVLAGHNEQFF.